The 21 T cell receptor beta chains below come from one sample, sequenced in a study of T-cell memory formation after mild COVID-19 (dated by TCRdb to the early 2020s). The library was obtained by 5' RACE. Sequencer: Illumina NovaSeq 6000. TCRdb applied fastp at Q25 and MiXCR to the public reads, then kept only in-frame beta chains. Entries are consolidated by CDR3 protein sequence, retaining the most common genes and DNA. For this sample there are roughly 350,000 distinct CDR3 sequences; over 20% appear just once. The ten largest clones add up to under 15% of the sample. Sequencing was performed on PBMCs or a T cell subset sorted from them (not recorded which). These receptors all come from an adult woman who had mild COVID-19 (a few samples of this study predate the infection). The sample titles of this study are shuffled in the database, so cell type and time point are left out; the donor was told from shared clones.

The rearrangement uses TRBV5-1 and TRBJ2-2; 9 bases are a match to TRBD1. Germline trimming cut 2 bases from V and 0 bases from J; bases unmatched to any gene: 5. The CDR3 covers 17 residues. Germline V gene sequence: CDR1 SGHRS, CDR2 YFSETQ. CDR3 nucleotide sequence: TGCGCCAGCAGCTTAAGGACAGGGGCGACGAACACCGGGGAGCTGTTTTTT. It translates to CASSLRTGATNTGELFF. The full variable domain, with the rest looked up from reference TRBV5-1 and TRBJ2-2, is KAGVTQTPRYLIKTRGQQVTLSCSPISGHRSVSWYQQTPGQGLQFLFEYFSETQRNKGNFPGRFSGRQFSNSRSEMNVSTLELGDSALYLCASSLRTGATNTGELFFGEGSRLTVL.

This clonotype was observed a single time. The chain couples TRBV25-1 to TRBJ2-5; perhaps TRBD1 as D (6 bases). CDR1 and CDR2 from the germline V gene are MGHDK and SYGVNS. CDR3 length: 14 residues. Trimming took off 5 bases at V and 4 bases at J, with 14 bases between the two ends. CDR3: CASSQQGRGETQYF. In DNA, the CDR3 is TGTGCCAGCAGTCAACAGGGTAGGGGAGAGACCCAGTACTTC.

The chain joins TRBV2 to TRBJ2-5; D is unresolved. This CDR3 has 11 amino acids. The V gene's germline CDR1 is SNHLY and CDR2 FYNNEI. The V gene lost 3 bases and the J gene lost 10 bases, with 9 bases spanning the gap. The CDR3 DNA follows: TGTGCCAGCAGTGAGCGTGGGGTCCAGTACTTC. This sequence encodes CASSERGVQYF.

This clonotype was observed a few times. The chain links TRBV3-1 to TRBJ1-1, with D possibly TRBD1 on 5 matching bases. CDR1 is LGHDT and CDR2 is YNNKEL in the germline V gene (reference sequence). The V gene lost 3 bases and the J gene lost 1 base, with 9 bases spanning the gap. There are 14 residues in the CDR3. The CDR3 DNA sequence: TGTGCCAGCAGCCAGGGACGGTCGAACACTGAAGCTTTCTTT. Translated: CASSQGRSNTEAFF.

This clonotype was seen many times. The chain couples TRBV19 to TRBJ1-1; TRBD1 might be the D (6 bases). The germline gives CDR1 LNHDA, CDR2 SQIVND (reference sequence). V was cut by 8 bases and J by 0 bases, with 10 bases left in between. The CDR3 length is 13 residues. CDR3 amino acids: CASGGQLNTEAFF. Written as DNA, the CDR3 is TGTGCCAGTGGGGGACAATTGAACACTGAAGCTTTCTTT.

In its sample, this clonotype was seen a few times. The V gene is TRBV7-3, the J gene TRBJ2-1; no clear D gene. Looked up from germline, CDR1 is SGHTA and CDR2 is FQGTGA. This CDR3 has 13 amino acids. The V and J ends lost 1 base and 7 bases respectively, with 8 bases between them. CDR3 protein: CASSLNGRNEQFF. CDR3 bases: TGTGCCAGCAGCTTAAACGGTCGTAATGAGCAGTTCTTC.

The sample holds many counts of this clonotype. The chain joins TRBV5-1 to TRBJ2-7; the match to TRBD1 covers 11 bases. This CDR3 is built from 15 residues. J was trimmed by 3 bases and V by 4 bases; bases with no gene match: 6. CDR1 is SGHRS and CDR2 is YFSETQ in the germline V gene. This CDR3 is CASSLPGTGGYEQYF. The CDR3 DNA follows: TGCGCCAGCAGCCTACCCGGGACAGGGGGCTACGAGCAGTACTTC.

This clonotype was observed many times. The chain links TRBV12-3 or TRBV12-4 to TRBJ2-7; 8 positions match TRBD2. The junction had 1 base not matched to a gene; V was cut back by 6 bases and J by 0 bases. The CDR3 totals 13 residues. The chain's CDR3 is CASSRGGSYEQYF. The CDR3 nucleotides read TGTGCCAGCAGCCGGGGGGGCTCCTACGAGCAGTACTTC.

This clonotype came up a few times. The chain joins TRBV21-1 to TRBJ2-2; the table's D call TRBD1 went unverified against the DNA. TRBV21-1 is an annotated pseudogene. The CDR3 length is 16 residues. CDR3 sequence: CASRRDSRAEPGELFF. DNA for the CDR3: TGTGCCAGCAGGAGAGACAGCCGGGCAGAGCCCGGGGAGCTGTTTTTT.

This clonotype was observed a few times. The chain has TRBV3-1 and TRBJ1-5, with 12 bases identical to TRBD1. CDR1 and CDR2 from the germline V gene are LGHDT and YNNKEL (reference sequence). The CDR3 length is 14 residues. Trimming at V came to 4 bases and at J to 13 bases, leaving 8 bases not matched to a gene. The CDR3 DNA sequence: TGTGCCAGCAGCCTTTCGGGACAGGGGGCCCCTCAGCATTTT. Encoded protein: CASSLSGQGAPQHF.

This clonotype was seen many times. This chain joins TRBV7-9 and TRBJ2-7; D remains ambiguous. V was cut by 3 bases and J by 4 bases, with 4 bases left in between. The CDR3 totals 11 residues. Looked up from germline, CDR1 is SEHNR and CDR2 is FQNEAQ (reference sequence). CDR3 DNA sequence: TGTGCCAGCAGCTTCCAATACGAGCAGTACTTC. Translated: CASSFQYEQYF.

The genes are TRBV3-1 and TRBJ1-1; D is ambiguous. Trimming shortened V by 4 bases and J by 1 base, and 7 bases separated the two germline ends. The germline V gene encodes CDR1 LGHDT and CDR2 YNNKEL (reference sequence). There are 13 residues in the CDR3. CDR3 nucleotides: TGTGCCAGCAGCCCACACGGGAACACTGAAGCTTTCTTT. Residues: CASSPHGNTEAFF. The full variable domain, in which reference TRBV3-1 and TRBJ1-1 provide the parts outside the CDR3, is DTAVSQTPKYLVTQMGNDKSIKCEQNLGHDTMYWYKQDSKKFLKIMFSYNNKELIINETVPNRFSPKSPDKAHLNLHINSLELGDSAVYFCASSPHGNTEAFFGQGTRLTVV.

This clonotype was recorded a few times. Here the CDR3 DNA reads TGTGCCAGCAGCCCACGTGGACCCTCGGGGGAGACCCAGTACTTC. The encoded protein is CASSPRGPSGETQYF. The V call is TRBV5-4, the J call TRBJ2-5; the D gene is possibly TRBD2 (5 bases). CDR1 and CDR2 from the germline V gene are SGHNT and YYREEE (reference sequence). The CDR3 runs to 15 residues. V gave up 4 bases and J gave up 5 bases, with 18 bases separating them.

This chain joins TRBV28 and TRBJ2-2; 7 bases are shared with TRBD1. Germline lookup yields CDR1 MDHEN and CDR2 SYDVKM. This CDR3 spans 15 amino acids. The V and J ends lost 8 bases and 7 bases, in that order; junction bases with no gene match: 13. The CDR3 is CASQRTGRWDGELFF. The CDR3 DNA reads TGTGCCAGCCAAAGGACAGGCCGATGGGACGGGGAGCTGTTTTTT.

The J gene is TRBJ1-6, the V gene TRBV11-2; 8 bases are a match to TRBD1. V shed 5 bases, J shed 9 bases, and the junction held 9 bases outside the gene matches. The CDR3 is 15 residues long. Germline CDR1 SGHAT, CDR2 FQNNGV. CDR3 sequence reads: CASSLAADRASPLHF. In DNA form, the CDR3 reads TGTGCCAGCAGCCTTGCGGCGGACAGGGCTTCACCCCTCCACTTT.

V is TRBV29-1 and J is TRBJ2-7; D could derive from TRBD1 or TRBD2 (6 bases each). Looked up from germline, CDR1 is SQVTM and CDR2 is ANQGSEA. The CDR3 extends over 13 amino acids. The V end was cut by 3 bases, the J end by 6 bases, with 15 bases between. In DNA form, the CDR3 reads TGCAGCGTTGAGGCGGGACATAAGGGCGAGCAGTACTTC. As protein: CSVEAGHKGEQYF.

The sample holds a few counts of this clonotype. V and J are TRBV6-5 and TRBJ1-2; 8 nucleotides align to TRBD1. With 7 bases clipped from V and 8 bases from J, the junction kept 9 bases outside the gene matches. CDR1 and CDR2 (germline): MNHEY, SVGAGI. CDR3 length: 13 amino acids. Here the CDR3 reads CASTRQGAKGYTF. The CDR3 nucleotides read TGTGCCAGCACCCGGCAGGGGGCGAAGGGCTACACCTTC.

This clonotype was seen a handful of times. The rearrangement links TRBV6-5 to TRBJ2-7; a possible D gene is TRBD1 (6 bases). V lost 2 bases to trimming and J lost 3 bases, with 8 bases between them. CDR1 is MNHEY and CDR2 is SVGAGI in the germline V gene. The CDR3 has 13 amino acids. This CDR3 is CASSYGQNYEQYF. CDR3 bases: TGTGCCAGCAGTTACGGACAGAACTACGAGCAGTACTTC.

The genes are TRBV7-2 and TRBJ2-4; D assignment may be TRBD1 or TRBD2 (5 bases each). The germline V gene encodes CDR1 SGHTA and CDR2 FQGNSA. This CDR3 has 16 amino acids. V was clipped by 1 base and J by 0 bases, with 10 bases between them. The CDR3 spells CASSLGLGEAKNIQYF. The CDR3 DNA sequence: TGTGCCAGCAGCTTAGGTCTGGGGGAAGCCAAAAACATTCAGTACTTC. The whole variable domain, filled in from reference TRBV7-2 and TRBJ2-4, reads GAGVSQSPSNKVTEKGKDVELRCDPISGHTALYWYRQSLGQGLEFLIYFQGNSAPDKSGLPSDRFSAERTGGSVSTLTIQRTQQEDSAVYLCASSLGLGEAKNIQYFGAGTRLSVL.

This clonotype was seen only a few times. The rearrangement links TRBV4-3 to TRBJ1-2; TRBD1 is a possible D gene (5 bases). From germline, CDR1 is LGHNA and CDR2 YSLEER. The CDR3 extends over 16 amino acids. Trimming removed 1 base at V and 2 bases at J, with 14 bases between. CDR3 bases: TGCGCCAGCAGCCAAGGGGGGGGAAGGGGAAACTATGGCTACACCTTC. Translated, it gives CASSQGGGRGNYGYTF.

A remark on this clonotype: A read error may be the cause here, since a much bigger clone is one base away. The V call is TRBV12-3 or TRBV12-4, the J call TRBJ2-5, with 8 nucleotides matching TRBD2. The length of the CDR3 is 13 residues. Unmatched junction bases numbered 7, after V lost 6 bases and J lost 7 bases. The CDR3 reads CASRSGTSWTQYF. The CDR3 DNA is TGTGCCAGCAGGTCCGGGACTAGTTGGACCCAGTACTTC.